These T cell receptor beta chains were read from a single sample in a study of blood T cell repertoires in COVID-19. Profiling relied on immunoSEQ multiplex PCR, and the TCRdb table lists in-frame clones only, not all of them. The table includes roughly 60,000 clones, 65% to 85% detected once. The specimen sequenced was peripheral blood. The receptors derive from a man aged 25 to 45 with COVID-19, enrolled during active disease. The CDR3 runs from the conserved cysteine through the conserved F or W. The D gene is left open where the match is weak. Clone sizes are given selectively: once, few, many, or a class where the clone is expanded.

V	J	size	length	D	DNA	CDR3
TRBV28	TRBJ2-1	.	14	TRBD2	TGTGCCAGCCTTGGTGGCCCTGGGGGGGATGAGCAGTTCTTC	CASLGGPGGDEQFF
TRBV10-1	TRBJ2-5	.	14	TRBD1	TGCGCCACCAGAGAGGGACAGGGATCAGAGACCCAGTACTTC	CATREGQGSETQYF
TRBV10-1	TRBJ2-1	.	15	.	TGCGCCAGCAGTGGGGGAGGAACCAGGAGGAATGAGCAGTTCTTC	CASSGGGTRRNEQFF
TRBV10-3	TRBJ2-5	.	12	.	TGTGCCATCAGTGGGCAGAAAGAGACCCAGTACTTC	CAISGQKETQYF
TRBV6-5	TRBJ1-1	.	15	.	TGTGCCACGAAAAGAGGGGGGGCTGGTGACACTGAAGCTTTCTTT	CATKRGGAGDTEAFF
TRBV3-1/TRBV3-2	TRBJ2-5	.	15	.	TGTGCCAGCAGCCTCAGGCGGGCGGCGCAAGAGACCCAGTACTTC	CASSLRRAAQETQYF
TRBV7-3	TRBJ2-1	.	15	TRBD2	TGTGCCAGCAGCGTCGCTAGCGTCGGGAGGAATGAGCAGTTCTTC	CASSVASVGRNEQFF
TRBV11-2	TRBJ2-2	.	16	.	TGTGCCAGCAGCTTAATAGGGAGCGGGAACACCGGGGAGCTGTTTTTT	CASSLIGSGNTGELFF
TRBV10-3	TRBJ2-5	.	13	.	TGTGCCATCAGTGACGGGGTGGGGGAGACCCAGTACTTC	CAISDGVGETQYF
TRBV28	TRBJ2-7	.	15	TRBD2	TGTGCCGCGACGGGAGTAGCGGGAGGTCTCTACGAGCAGTACTTC	CAATGVAGGLYEQYF
TRBV4-1	TRBJ1-2	.	12	.	TGCGCCAGCAGCCAGGGGCCCTATGGCTACACCTTC	CASSQGPYGYTF
TRBV29-1	TRBJ2-7	.	14	TRBD1	TGCAGCGTTGAAGCAGGGGGTGCCCCCTACGAGCAGTACTTC	CSVEAGGAPYEQYF
TRBV5-1	TRBJ2-7	.	14	TRBD1	TGCGCCAGCAGCTTTGACAGGGCTACCTACGAGCAGTACTTC	CASSFDRATYEQYF
TRBV28	TRBJ1-1	few	14	.	TGTGCCAGCAGTCCTTTCGGGGGATACACTGAAGCTTTCTTT	CASSPFGGYTEAFF
TRBV9	TRBJ1-2	few	13	TRBD1	TGTGCCAGCAGCGTAGAGGGGGCGCGGGGCTACACCTTC	CASSVEGARGYTF
TRBV20-1	TRBJ1-2	.	10	.	TGCAGTGCTAGATTAGAGGTCTCCACCTTC	CSARLEVSTF
TRBV7-8	TRBJ2-5	.	15	TRBD2	TGTGCCAGCAGCTCGACTAGCGGGATGCGGGAGACCCAGTACTTC	CASSSTSGMRETQYF
TRBV28	TRBJ2-7	.	13	.	TGTGCCAGCTCGGAGAGATTGCGCCACGAGCAGTACTTC	CASSERLRHEQYF
TRBV28	TRBJ2-5	.	14	.	TGTGCCAGCAGTTTGATGGGCAGCCAAGAGACCCAGTACTTC	CASSLMGSQETQYF
TRBV4-1	TRBJ2-3	few	17	TRBD1	TGCGCCAGCAGCCCATCCGGGACAGGGGGCCTTACAGATACGCAGTATTTT	CASSPSGTGGLTDTQYF
TRBV5-1	TRBJ1-3	.	15	TRBD1	TGCGCCAGCAGCCAAGGGACAGGAGCTGGAAACACCATATATTTT	CASSQGTGAGNTIYF
TRBV6-4	TRBJ2-5	.	13	.	TGTGCCAGCAGTGCCCGGAGTGGCCAGACCCAGTACTTC	CASSARSGQTQYF
TRBV4-3	TRBJ1-5	many	18	TRBD1	TGCGCCAGCAGCCCTAGTTGGGTCCGGGACAGGGATAATCAGCCCCAGCATTTT	CASSPSWVRDRDNQPQHF
TRBV7-2	TRBJ1-5	.	14	.	TGTGCCAGCGGCAGGTGGGGCGTAAATCAGCCCCAGCATTTT	CASGRWGVNQPQHF
TRBV2	TRBJ2-7	few	11	.	TGTGCCAGCAGACAGGGTTACGAGCAGTACTTC	CASRQGYEQYF
TRBV7-9	TRBJ1-1	.	13	TRBD1	TGTGCCAGCAGCCGACAGGGGTACGCTGAAGCTTTCTTT	CASSRQGYAEAFF
TRBV11-1	TRBJ1-1	.	15	TRBD1	TGTGCCAGCAGCTTATATACAGGGGCGACAGGAAGAGCTTTCTTT	CASSLYTGATGRAFF
TRBV19	TRBJ2-3	.	17	TRBD2	TGTGCCAGCGCGACTAGCGGGAGACCTACTAGCACAGATACGCAGTATTTT	CASATSGRPTSTDTQYF
TRBV4-1	TRBJ1-2	.	14	TRBD1	TGCGCCAGCAGCCGTTCGACAGGGGCCTATGGCTACACCTTC	CASSRSTGAYGYTF
TRBV5-6	TRBJ1-1	few	13	.	TGTGCCAGCAGCTTGGGGCTGAACACTGAAGCTTTCTTT	CASSLGLNTEAFF
TRBV2	TRBJ1-5	.	15	.	TGTGCCAGCAGTGGTGCAGGGGCCGCGAAGTTGTCCCAGCATTTT	CASSGAGAAKLSQHF
TRBV7-9	TRBJ2-3	.	15	TRBD2	TGTGCCAGCAGCTTTCTAGCGGGAGGCCCAGATACGCAGTATTTT	CASSFLAGGPDTQYF
TRBV25-1	TRBJ2-7	.	14	TRBD1	TGTGCCAGCAGTGAAGGTGGACAGGTCGGCGAGCAGTACTTC	CASSEGGQVGEQYF
TRBV27	TRBJ2-1	.	17	.	TGTGCCAGCAGTCCCATAGACAGCTACTTCGGTCATAGTGAGCAGTTCTTC	CASSPIDSYFGHSEQFF
TRBV19	TRBJ2-5	.	13	.	TGTGCCAGTGCCCGGGGACATCAAGAGACCCAGTACTTC	CASARGHQETQYF
TRBV5-6	TRBJ2-3	.	17	.	TGTGCCAGCAGCTTGGTGTTTTGGGACAAAGGGACAGATACGCAGTATTTT	CASSLVFWDKGTDTQYF
TRBV7-9	TRBJ1-2	.	14	TRBD1	TGTGCCAGCAGCACCCCGACAGGGGGCTATGGCTACACCTTC	CASSTPTGGYGYTF
TRBV19	TRBJ1-5	.	18	TRBD1	TGTGCCAGTAGTGGCCGGGACAGGGGCCCACCGAGCAATCAGCCCCAGCATTTT	CASSGRDRGPPSNQPQHF
TRBV14	TRBJ1-4	.	15	.	TGTGCCAGCAGCCAAGAGGGGGGGACAAATGAAAAACTGTTTTTT	CASSQEGGTNEKLFF
TRBV14	TRBJ2-7	.	15	.	TGTGCCAGCAGCCGGCTCGCGACAGGTTCTTACGAGCAGTACTTC	CASSRLATGSYEQYF
TRBV7-2	TRBJ1-4	.	14	TRBD1	TGTGCCAGCGGACCACAGGGGTGGGGTGAAAAACTGTTTTTT	CASGPQGWGEKLFF
TRBV28	TRBJ1-5	.	15	.	TGTGCCAGCAGTCGCAGGGGAATGGGCAATCAGCCCCAGCATTTT	CASSRRGMGNQPQHF
TRBV7-8	TRBJ2-1	.	15	.	TGTGCCAGCAGCTTAGCGGGAGCCTCCCTTATGGAGCAGTTCTTC	CASSLAGASLMEQFF
TRBV18	TRBJ2-7	.	13	.	TGTGCCAGCTCCCTAAACGCTGCCTACGAGCAGTACTTC	CASSLNAAYEQYF
TRBV25-1	TRBJ2-7	.	12	.	TGTGCCAGCAGTTACCAGAGGGAGCCGCAGTACTTC	CASSYQREPQYF
TRBV15	TRBJ2-2	.	14	.	TGTGCCACCAGCAGAGGTAGCGTTAGCGGGGAGCTGTTTTTT	CATSRGSVSGELFF
TRBV2	TRBJ1-5	.	15	TRBD1	TGTGCCAGCAGTATGGACAGGGAAAGCAATCAGCCCCAGCATTTT	CASSMDRESNQPQHF
TRBV6-2/TRBV6-3	TRBJ2-7	.	17	.	TGTGCCAGCAGTTCCAATCTAGCGAGGGGACCCCCCTACGAGCAGTACTTC	CASSSNLARGPPYEQYF
TRBV7-6	TRBJ1-6	.	16	TRBD1	TGTGCCAGCAGCGCAGGGACAGGGGTGGGGAATTCACCCCTCCACTTT	CASSAGTGVGNSPLHF
TRBV3-1/TRBV3-2	TRBJ2-3	.	13	.	TGTGCCAGCAGCCAGGACCCTTCGAGGGTGAAGTATTTT	CASSQDPSRVKYF
TRBV7-9	TRBJ1-1	.	14	.	TGTGCCAGCAGCTTTGGCAGAACGAACACTGAAGCTTTCTTT	CASSFGRTNTEAFF
TRBV24-1	TRBJ2-1	.	15	TRBD1	TGTGCCACCGGATCACAGGGGGCTGTAGGGAATGAGCAGTTCTTC	CATGSQGAVGNEQFF
TRBV5-4	TRBJ2-7	.	15	TRBD2	TGTGCCAGCAGCACCTCACTAGCGGGAACCGACGAGCAGTACTTC	CASSTSLAGTDEQYF